This T cell receptor beta chain was profiled in a study of regulatory T cells in long-lasting Graves disease. CDR1 is SGHDN and CDR2 is FVKESK in the germline V gene. The CDR3 runs 13 residues. The V and J ends lost 2 bases and 0 bases respectively, with 5 bases between them. This clonotype was seen many times. Regarding time point: persistent/refractory GD, antithyroid drugs over 5 years with positive TRAb. TCR sequences were obtained from RNA taken from PBMCs. Building of the TCR beta libraries involved iRepertoire HTBI primers and Arm-PCR of CDR3 regions. TCRdb independently ran MiXCR on the multiplex PCR reads; one entry per CDR3 protein. The sample consists of 300,000 to 500,000 distinct CDR3 sequences, around 20% of them appearing once.

The origin of this receptor is a female donor with Graves disease. The chain recombines TRBV14 with TRBJ2-7; a weak D match, TRBD1 (5 bases). Sequenced here: peripheral blood mononuclear cells (PBMCs), sampled when the disease was refractory, from a patient treated with antithyroid drugs. The CDR3 region is CASSQTGSYEQYF. In DNA form, the CDR3 reads TGTGCCAGCAGCCAAACAGGCTCCTACGAGCAGTACTTC.